This T cell receptor (beta chain) was identified in a study of blood T cell repertoires in COVID-19 (dated by TCRdb to 2019 to 2021). Describing the broader study: Samples from collaborators originated in the United States, Italy and Spain and spanned both the acute and convalescent phases of COVID-19. The material from the prospective study consisted of cDNA or gDNA derived from T cells, B-cell-depleted T cells, or PBMCs. The dataset comprised deeply sampled blood TCRbeta repertoires from subjects exposed to, actively infected with, or recovered from COVID-19. The repertoires were released in a freely available public database meant as a resource for research on the immune response to SARS-CoV-2. The samples were drawn from two sources: the first 160 participants of the ongoing ImmuneRACE study, and 1,000 to 1,500 subjects contributed by 6 global collaborators. A de-identified subject ID, COVID-19 status, age in years and sex were almost always included in the sample metadata. Where available, HLA class I and class II types were obtained from metadata supplied by the sample provider rather than from assay-based typing. The paper's findings and limits, for the study overall: The quantity of clinical and demographic metadata differed by source and by participant and was supplied without curation.

Whole blood was collected in K2EDTA tubes by collaborating institutions according to the institutions' own protocols. For TCRbeta analysis, collaborators shipped samples as frozen whole blood, isolated PBMCs, or DNA extracted from either of those sample types. TCRbeta CDR3 regions were amplified from genomic DNA using the immunoSEQ Assay, a bias-controlled multiplex PCR. On the study's bioinformatics: Nucleated cell counts per sample were estimated from amplification of reference gene primers within the assay. Sequence reads were collapsed and filtered to measure the absolute abundance of every unique TCRbeta CDR3 rearrangement. Productive Simpson clonality was computed per sample as the square root of Simpson's diversity index over productive rearrangements. As stored in TCRdb, this immuneACCESS dataset retains in-frame rearrangements with V and J assigned. A fraction of the clones does not appear; measured against another copy, unresolved V genes explain less than half of the discrepancy, and the remainder lacks a known reason. D and trimming were read from the DNA, whereas the V and J calls and clone size are those reported in that table. The sample table records 150,000 to 200,000 clones; about 83% of these occur just once. In total, the top ten clones hold 3% to 4.5% of the sample.

This clone was observed a single time. Its antigen is not yet known. No much larger clone exists at a distance of one base, and base qualities are not known. V sheds 9 bases and J sheds 0 bases, leaving 14 bases between their ends. Taken from cysteine to phenylalanine, the CDR3 has 15 residues. The entry retains the CDR3 DNA only, 45 bases that are in frame from base 1. The germline V gene encodes CDR1 SGHTA and CDR2 FQGTGA. This sequence uses TRBV7-3 and TRBJ2-2, and the D gene may be TRBD1, 6 bases matching. Sequenced: peripheral blood. The sequence came from a man younger than 30 with active or convalescent COVID-19. Here the CDR3 is given as CASAVDSSNTGELFF. In nucleotides, the sequence is TGTGCCAGTGCCGTGGACAGTTCGAACACCGGGGAGCTGTTTTTT.